This T cell receptor (beta chain) was captured in a study of control samples from healthy donors and cancer patients. Assay: immunoSEQ multiplex PCR; the TCRdb copy retains only in-frame clones and omits some. The table includes 150,000 or so clones, approximately 92% detected once. The clonotype originates from a man aged 18 to 29 in good health. Sequenced sample: blood.

CDR3 DNA sequence: TGTGCCAGCAGTTCCGACCCCTGGGACTATGGCTACACCTTC. This translates into CASSSDPWDYGYTF. The genes are TRBV6-5 and TRBJ1-2; D remains unclear. Trimming took 4 bases from V and 3 from J, leaving 12 bases between them. The CDR3 is 14 amino acids. From germline, CDR1 is MNHEY and CDR2 SVGAGI.